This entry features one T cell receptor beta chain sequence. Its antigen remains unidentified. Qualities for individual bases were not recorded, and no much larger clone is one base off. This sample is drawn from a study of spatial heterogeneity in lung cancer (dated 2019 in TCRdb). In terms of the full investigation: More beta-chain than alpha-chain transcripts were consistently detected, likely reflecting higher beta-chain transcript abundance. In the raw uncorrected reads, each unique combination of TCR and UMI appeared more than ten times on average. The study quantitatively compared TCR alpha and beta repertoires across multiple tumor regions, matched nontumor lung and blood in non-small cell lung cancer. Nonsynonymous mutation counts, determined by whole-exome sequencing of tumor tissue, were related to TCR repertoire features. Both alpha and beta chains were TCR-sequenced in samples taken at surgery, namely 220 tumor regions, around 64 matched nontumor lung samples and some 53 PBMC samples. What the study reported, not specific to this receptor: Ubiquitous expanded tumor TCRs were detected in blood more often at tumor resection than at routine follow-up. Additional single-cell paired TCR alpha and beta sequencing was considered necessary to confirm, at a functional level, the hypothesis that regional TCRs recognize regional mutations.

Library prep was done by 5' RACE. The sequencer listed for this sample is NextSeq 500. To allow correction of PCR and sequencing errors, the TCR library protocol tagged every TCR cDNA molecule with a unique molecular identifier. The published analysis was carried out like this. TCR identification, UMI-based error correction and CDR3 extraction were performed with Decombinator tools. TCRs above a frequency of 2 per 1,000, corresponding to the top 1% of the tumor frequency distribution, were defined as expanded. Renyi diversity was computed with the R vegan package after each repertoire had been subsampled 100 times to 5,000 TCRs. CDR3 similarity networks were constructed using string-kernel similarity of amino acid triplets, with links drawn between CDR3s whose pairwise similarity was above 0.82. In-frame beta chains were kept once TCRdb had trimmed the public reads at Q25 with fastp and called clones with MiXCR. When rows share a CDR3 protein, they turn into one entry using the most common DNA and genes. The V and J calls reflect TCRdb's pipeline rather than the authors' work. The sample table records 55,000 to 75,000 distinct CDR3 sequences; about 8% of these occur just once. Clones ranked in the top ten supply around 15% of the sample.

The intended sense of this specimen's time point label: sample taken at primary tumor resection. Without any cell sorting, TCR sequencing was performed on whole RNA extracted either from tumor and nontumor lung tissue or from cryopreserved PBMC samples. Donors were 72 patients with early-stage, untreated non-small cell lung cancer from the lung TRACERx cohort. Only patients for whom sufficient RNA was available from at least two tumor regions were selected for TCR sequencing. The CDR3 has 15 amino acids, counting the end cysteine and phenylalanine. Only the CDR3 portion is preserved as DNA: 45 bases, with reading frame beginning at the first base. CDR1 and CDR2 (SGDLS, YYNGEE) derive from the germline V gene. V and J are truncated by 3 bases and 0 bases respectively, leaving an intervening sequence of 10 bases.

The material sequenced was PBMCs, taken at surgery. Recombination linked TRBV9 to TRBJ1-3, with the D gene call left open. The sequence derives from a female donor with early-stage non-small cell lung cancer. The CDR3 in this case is CASSADGSSGNTIYF. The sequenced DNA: TGTGCCAGCAGCGCCGACGGCAGCTCTGGAAACACCATATATTTT.